A selection of T cell receptor beta chains follows, all from one sample in a study of blood T cell repertoires in COVID-19. Assay used: immunoSEQ multiplex PCR; TCRdb lists only in-frame clones, some missing. Of approximately 390,000 clones listed, approximately 86% are singletons. The sequenced sample consisted of PBMCs or T cells enriched from blood (not recorded which). All receptors derive from a woman in her 40s with acute COVID-19. CDR3s include the opening cysteine and the closing phenylalanine or tryptophan. D genes are given only for firm matches. Size tells how often a clone was seen (once, few, many) or the class of an expanded clone, and some rows leave it out.

abundance: -
j_gene: TRBJ1-1
d_gene: -
v_gene: TRBV27
CDR3nt: TGTGCCAGCAGTTCCCGACAGGCGGACACTGAAGCTTTCTTT
CDR3aa: CASSSRQADTEAFF

abundance: -
j_gene: TRBJ1-2
d_gene: -
v_gene: TRBV11-2
CDR3nt: TGTGCCAGCAGCTTAGATGGGGGAGGCTATGGCTACACCTTC
CDR3aa: CASSLDGGGYGYTF

abundance: -
j_gene: TRBJ2-1
d_gene: TRBD2
v_gene: TRBV25-1
CDR3nt: TGTGCCAGCAGTCCTAGCGGGCCCTCCTACAATGAGCAGTTCTTC
CDR3aa: CASSPSGPSYNEQFF

abundance: -
j_gene: TRBJ2-7
d_gene: TRBD1
v_gene: TRBV10-1
CDR3nt: TGCGCCAGCTGCGCTGGACAGGGAGACTACGAGCAGTACTTC
CDR3aa: CASCAGQGDYEQYF

abundance: -
j_gene: TRBJ1-2
d_gene: TRBD1
v_gene: TRBV5-1
CDR3nt: TGCGCCAGCAGCCTCGGACAGGGGAGTAACTATGGCTACACCTTC
CDR3aa: CASSLGQGSNYGYTF

abundance: few
j_gene: TRBJ1-5
d_gene: -
v_gene: TRBV6-5
CDR3nt: TGTGCCAGCAGATTCAGTGTTAATCAGCCCCAGCATTTT
CDR3aa: CASRFSVNQPQHF

abundance: -
j_gene: TRBJ2-2
d_gene: TRBD2
v_gene: TRBV30
CDR3nt: TGTGCCTGGAGTTTTACTAGCGGGGGGGCAACCGGGGAGCTGTTTTTT
CDR3aa: CAWSFTSGGATGELFF

abundance: -
j_gene: TRBJ2-5
d_gene: TRBD2
v_gene: TRBV27
CDR3nt: TGTGCCAGCAGTCCCCTGACTAGCGGGGGACAAGAGACCCAGTACTTC
CDR3aa: CASSPLTSGGQETQYF

abundance: -
j_gene: TRBJ2-1
d_gene: -
v_gene: TRBV20-1
CDR3nt: TGCAGTGCTTTGGTAGATGAGCAGTTCTTC
CDR3aa: CSALVDEQFF

abundance: -
j_gene: TRBJ1-5
d_gene: -
v_gene: TRBV5-8
CDR3nt: TGTGCCAGCAGCGGAATCAGGGGTGGACAGCCCCAGCATTTT
CDR3aa: CASSGIRGGQPQHF

abundance: -
j_gene: TRBJ2-2
d_gene: -
v_gene: TRBV10-3
CDR3nt: TGTGCCATCAGTGATTCTCCCTCGGGGCTGTTTTTT
CDR3aa: CAISDSPSGLFF

abundance: -
j_gene: TRBJ1-2
d_gene: TRBD1
v_gene: TRBV6-5
CDR3nt: TGTGCCAGCAGTAGTCACAGGGGAACTGGCTACACCTTC
CDR3aa: CASSSHRGTGYTF

abundance: -
j_gene: TRBJ2-7
d_gene: TRBD2
v_gene: TRBV13
CDR3nt: TGTGCCAGCAGCTTAGGTTCCAGGGAGGGCGGATCCTACGAGCAGTACTTC
CDR3aa: CASSLGSREGGSYEQYF

abundance: -
j_gene: TRBJ2-7
d_gene: TRBD1
v_gene: TRBV7-9
CDR3nt: TGTGCCAGCAGGGCCGGGACAGGGGGCCGGGACGAGCAGTACTTC
CDR3aa: CASRAGTGGRDEQYF

abundance: -
j_gene: TRBJ2-7
d_gene: TRBD1
v_gene: TRBV29-1
CDR3nt: TGCAGCGTTCCCCTAGCCGGACAGGGGACCTACGAGCAGTACTTC
CDR3aa: CSVPLAGQGTYEQYF

abundance: once
j_gene: TRBJ2-7
d_gene: -
v_gene: TRBV24-1
CDR3nt: TGTGCCACCAGTGATACCCCCGGAGCGGATCCGTCTGGAGAGCAGTACTTC
CDR3aa: CATSDTPGADPSGEQYF

abundance: -
j_gene: TRBJ2-2
d_gene: -
v_gene: TRBV7-9
CDR3nt: TGTGCCAGCAGTTTTCTAGCTGGGGAGCTGTTTTTT
CDR3aa: CASSFLAGELFF

abundance: -
j_gene: TRBJ1-2
d_gene: -
v_gene: TRBV7-9
CDR3nt: TGTGCCAGCAGCTTAGGGGCAGGGACTTCGGATGGCTACACCTTC
CDR3aa: CASSLGAGTSDGYTF

abundance: -
j_gene: TRBJ2-3
d_gene: TRBD2
v_gene: TRBV5-8
CDR3nt: TGTGCCAGCAGCTTGGATCTAGCGGGGGAAGATACGCAGTATTTT
CDR3aa: CASSLDLAGEDTQYF

abundance: -
j_gene: TRBJ2-2
d_gene: TRBD1
v_gene: TRBV2
CDR3nt: TGTGCCAGCAGCCTGCAGGGGGCCGACACCGGGGAGCTGTTTTTT
CDR3aa: CASSLQGADTGELFF

abundance: -
j_gene: TRBJ1-2
d_gene: TRBD1
v_gene: TRBV24-1
CDR3nt: TGTGCCACCAGCGAGGGACAGGGTTATGGCTACACCTTC
CDR3aa: CATSEGQGYGYTF

abundance: -
j_gene: TRBJ2-5
d_gene: -
v_gene: TRBV6-5
CDR3nt: TGTGCCAGCAGGAGAGACAGATTCGAAGAGACCCAGTACTTC
CDR3aa: CASRRDRFEETQYF

abundance: few
j_gene: TRBJ1-6
d_gene: TRBD1
v_gene: TRBV10-3
CDR3nt: TGTGCCATCAGTGAACAGGGGATAGGTTCACCCCTCCACTTT
CDR3aa: CAISEQGIGSPLHF

abundance: few
j_gene: TRBJ2-6
d_gene: -
v_gene: TRBV6-5
CDR3nt: TGTGCCAGCAGTTCAACACTGACAGGTGGGGCCAACGTCCTGACTTTC
CDR3aa: CASSSTLTGGANVLTF

abundance: -
j_gene: TRBJ1-2
d_gene: -
v_gene: TRBV7-9
CDR3nt: TGTGCCAGCAGCCCGGGGATAAAAGATGGCTACACCTTC
CDR3aa: CASSPGIKDGYTF

abundance: -
j_gene: TRBJ1-5
d_gene: TRBD1
v_gene: TRBV2
CDR3nt: TGTGCCTCCGACCCGGGACAGGGGTTGTATAGCAATCAGCCCCAGCATTTT
CDR3aa: CASDPGQGLYSNQPQHF

abundance: once
j_gene: TRBJ1-2
d_gene: TRBD1
v_gene: TRBV5-8
CDR3nt: TGTGCCAGCAGCCCTAGGACAGGAAAGAGGCCTAATTATGGCTACACCTTC
CDR3aa: CASSPRTGKRPNYGYTF

abundance: -
j_gene: TRBJ2-7
d_gene: -
v_gene: TRBV3-1/TRBV3-2
CDR3nt: TGTGCCAGCAGCCAAGGCCCGGACAGATCCTACGAGCAGTACTTC
CDR3aa: CASSQGPDRSYEQYF

abundance: -
j_gene: TRBJ1-6
d_gene: -
v_gene: TRBV5-8
CDR3nt: TGTGCCAGCAGAAAAACACAGAATAATTCACCCCTCCACTTT
CDR3aa: CASRKTQNNSPLHF

abundance: -
j_gene: TRBJ1-3
d_gene: -
v_gene: TRBV10-3
CDR3nt: TGTGCCATCAGTGGGGCCGCAGCCCGCTCTGGAAACACCATATATTTT
CDR3aa: CAISGAAARSGNTIYF

abundance: -
j_gene: TRBJ1-2
d_gene: -
v_gene: TRBV2
CDR3nt: TGTACCCCCGGCAGGGAGGACTATGGCTACACCTTC
CDR3aa: CTPGREDYGYTF

abundance: -
j_gene: TRBJ1-3
d_gene: TRBD1
v_gene: TRBV10-2
CDR3nt: TGCGCCAGCAGTGAGTCCCAGGGGGCAAGTGGAAACACCATATATTTT
CDR3aa: CASSESQGASGNTIYF

abundance: -
j_gene: TRBJ2-2
d_gene: TRBD2
v_gene: TRBV5-4
CDR3nt: TGTGCCAGCAGCCGGCCGGGACTAGGGGCCGGGGAGCTGTTTTTT
CDR3aa: CASSRPGLGAGELFF

abundance: -
j_gene: TRBJ1-2
d_gene: -
v_gene: TRBV5-1
CDR3nt: TGCGCCAGCAGCCTGGGCGGGGGGCGGAACTATGGCTACACCTTC
CDR3aa: CASSLGGGRNYGYTF

abundance: -
j_gene: TRBJ1-4
d_gene: -
v_gene: TRBV6-5
CDR3nt: TGTGCCAGCCGAACAAGGCGGACAACTAATGAAAAACTGTTTTTT
CDR3aa: CASRTRRTTNEKLFF

abundance: once
j_gene: TRBJ2-5
d_gene: -
v_gene: TRBV10-3
CDR3nt: TGTGCCATCAGTTACAGGGTTCAAGAGACCCAGTACTTC
CDR3aa: CAISYRVQETQYF

abundance: -
j_gene: TRBJ2-7
d_gene: TRBD2
v_gene: TRBV5-6
CDR3nt: TGTGCCAGCAGCTTGGTCGGGGGGGCACCCTACGAGCAGTACTTC
CDR3aa: CASSLVGGAPYEQYF

abundance: -
j_gene: TRBJ1-2
d_gene: -
v_gene: TRBV2
CDR3nt: TGTGCCAGCAGTGTTCGGGTTGGGGGCGGCTACACCTTC
CDR3aa: CASSVRVGGGYTF

abundance: -
j_gene: TRBJ1-3
d_gene: TRBD1
v_gene: TRBV30
CDR3nt: TGTGCCTGGCGGACAGGCTACTCTGGAAACACCATATATTTT
CDR3aa: CAWRTGYSGNTIYF

abundance: -
j_gene: TRBJ1-2
d_gene: -
v_gene: TRBV28
CDR3nt: TGTGCCAGCTCACTTAGAGGGGGCTATGGCTACACCTTC
CDR3aa: CASSLRGGYGYTF

abundance: -
j_gene: TRBJ1-2
d_gene: -
v_gene: TRBV6-6
CDR3nt: TGTGCCAGCAGTTATGACTGGCGAGAGACTGGCTACACCTTC
CDR3aa: CASSYDWRETGYTF

abundance: -
j_gene: TRBJ1-5
d_gene: -
v_gene: TRBV12-3/TRBV12-4
CDR3nt: TGTGCCAGCAGTTTCGGGGTTCAGCCCCAGCATTTT
CDR3aa: CASSFGVQPQHF